The rows below give T cell receptor beta chains drawn from one sample of a study of blood T cell repertoires in COVID-19. Clones were read by immunoSEQ multiplex PCR, and TCRdb kept only the in-frame ones, dropping some. The table has 150,000 to 200,000 clones, approximately 86% seen once. The sequenced material came from PBMCs or T cells enriched from blood (not recorded which). All receptors come from a woman aged 60-70 years with acute COVID-19. Each CDR3 is given without its conserved first and last residue. Fields, in order: J gene, V gene, CDR3 protein.

J: TRBJ2-3; V: TRBV5-4; CDR3: ASSLPGAGTDTQY
J: TRBJ1-6; V: TRBV5-1; CDR3: ASSLASTGYNSPLH
J: TRBJ1-1; V: TRBV7-9; CDR3: ASSPGRVTEAF
J: TRBJ2-7; V: TRBV4-1; CDR3: ASSQVGTGTYEQY
J: TRBJ1-2; V: TRBV12-3/TRBV12-4; CDR3: ASAQGGNYGYT
J: TRBJ1-2; V: TRBV10-3; CDR3: AISESNRVSYGYT
J: TRBJ2-3; V: TRBV3-1/TRBV3-2; CDR3: ASSQSGTDTQY
J: TRBJ1-1; V: TRBV6-5; CDR3: ATDRDQGLSTEAF
J: TRBJ2-3; V: TRBV11-2; CDR3: ASSLDSSGTSTDTQY
J: TRBJ1-3; V: TRBV14; CDR3: ASSLNSGNTIY
J: TRBJ2-1; V: TRBV30; CDR3: AWSQRERNEQF
J: TRBJ2-6; V: TRBV7-8; CDR3: ASSRGGAGANVLT
J: TRBJ1-2; V: TRBV28; CDR3: ASRRRDRGLYGYT
J: TRBJ1-2; V: TRBV10-3; CDR3: AISEEGASYGYT
J: TRBJ2-7; V: TRBV20-1; CDR3: SAKLRGEQY
J: TRBJ1-5; V: TRBV6-5; CDR3: ASRPGSTGQPQH
J: TRBJ1-2; V: TRBV7-2; CDR3: ASPGGEGGYT
J: TRBJ2-4; V: TRBV15; CDR3: ATSRDQGQINIQY
J: TRBJ1-1; V: TRBV10-3; CDR3: AIRSPTGNTEAF
J: TRBJ1-2; V: TRBV14; CDR3: ASSQVGDRGFDGYT